This TCR beta chain was documented in a study of T cell changes during pregnancy in multiple sclerosis. The germline V and J ends were trimmed by 3 bases and 7 bases, with 6 bases remaining between them. CDR1 is LNHDA and CDR2 is SQIVND in the germline V gene (reference sequence). The CDR3 is 11 amino acids. The assay was immunoSEQ multiplex PCR, and TCRdb's table has in-frame clones only and misses some. The table lists 30,000 to 35,000 clones, 90% of them singletons. The source of this sequence is a female donor with multiple sclerosis, enrolled in a pregnancy study. Sample: CD8+ T cells from peripheral blood mononuclear cells, taken after pregnancy. The genes are TRBV19 and TRBJ1-1; D remains ambiguous. The DNA for the CDR3 is TGTGCCAGTAGTATGTCGGGTGAAGCTTTCTTT. Translated: CASSMSGEAFF. The entire variable domain, with the rest obtained from reference TRBV19 and TRBJ1-1, is as follows: DGGITQSPKYLFRKEGQNVTLSCEQNLNHDAMYWYRQDPGQGLRLIYYSQIVNDFQKGDIAEGYSVSREKKESFPLTVTSAQKNPTAFYLCASSMSGEAFFGQGTRLTVV.